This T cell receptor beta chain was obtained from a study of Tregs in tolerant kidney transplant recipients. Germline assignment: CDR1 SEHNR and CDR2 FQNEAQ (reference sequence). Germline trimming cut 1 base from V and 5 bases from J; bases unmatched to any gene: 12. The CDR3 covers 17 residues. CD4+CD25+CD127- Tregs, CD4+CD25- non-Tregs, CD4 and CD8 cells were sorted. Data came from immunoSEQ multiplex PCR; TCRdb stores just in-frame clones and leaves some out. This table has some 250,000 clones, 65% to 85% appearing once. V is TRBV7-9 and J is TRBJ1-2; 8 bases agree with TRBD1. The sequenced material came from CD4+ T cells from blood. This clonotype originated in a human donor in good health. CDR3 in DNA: TGTGCCAGCAGCTTAGTGGTGACAGGGGAGTCGGGGTATGGCTACACCTTC. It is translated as CASSLVVTGESGYGYTF.